The 27 T cell receptor beta chains in this list originate from one sample, sequenced in a study of cytomegalovirus exposure and HLA in healthy donors. With 60 Vbeta and 13 Jbeta primers, the PCR was carried out. Generated by immunoSEQ multiplex PCR, the TCRdb table keeps only in-frame clones and is missing some. This sample has about 170,000 clones, with approximately 81% found just once. The sequenced material came from PBMCs. These receptor sequences come from a woman aged 50 to 60 in good health and CMV-seronegative.

The chain links TRBV27 to TRBJ1-6; possible D gene TRBD1, 5 bases. CDR1 is MNHEY and CDR2 is SMNVEV in the germline V gene (reference sequence). CDR3 length equals 14 residues. The V end lost 2 bases, the J end lost 7 bases, and 9 bases lay between the germline ends. The CDR3 sequence: CASSLIQANSPLHF. The CDR3 DNA reads TGTGCCAGCAGTTTAATACAGGCCAATTCACCCCTCCACTTT.

This sequence joins TRBV10-3 and TRBJ2-3; 8 positions match TRBD1. Germline CDR1 reads ENHRY; CDR2 reads SYGVKD. V trimming: 9 bases; J trimming: 0 bases; junction bases outside the gene matches: 5. The CDR3 length is 14 residues. The CDR3 region is CAIDTGGSTDTQYF. The CDR3 DNA is TGTGCCATAGACACAGGGGGTAGCACAGATACGCAGTATTTT.

The chain employs TRBV28 and TRBJ1-2; tentative D call: TRBD1 (5 bases). From germline, CDR1 is MDHEN and CDR2 SYDVKM. This CDR3 region has 13 residues. Deletions cut 5 bases from V and 8 bases from J, with 15 bases between. The CDR3 loop reads CASSRGIRRGYTF. CDR3 DNA sequence: TGTGCCAGCAGTAGGGGCATACGAAGGGGCTACACCTTC.

This rearrangement joins TRBV4-3 to TRBJ2-5; perhaps TRBD1 as D (6 bases). Trimming removed 0 bases at V and 5 bases at J, with 13 bases between. Germline-derived CDR1 and CDR2 are LGHNA and YSLEER. CDR3 length: 15 amino acids. This CDR3 reads CASSQEARGMETQYF. CDR3 DNA: TGCGCCAGCAGCCAAGAAGCCAGGGGAATGGAGACCCAGTACTTC.

This clone has more than one count but fewer than ten. This likely stems from a read error, as it lies one base from a far larger clone. The genes are TRBV7-9 and TRBJ2-7; a weak D match, TRBD1 (6 bases). The CDR3 runs 13 residues. Germline V gene data show CDR1 as SEHNR and CDR2 as FQNEAQ (reference sequence). CDR3 DNA: TGTTCCAGCAGCTCCGCCGGCAGGGGCGAGCAGTACTTC. It translates to CSSSSAGRGEQYF.

The chain is built from TRBV6-5 and TRBJ2-1; 7 bases match TRBD2. Germline assignment: CDR1 MNHEY and CDR2 SVGAGI. This CDR3 contains 14 residues. The ends lost 6 bases at V and 4 bases at J; junction bases unmatched: 6. This CDR3 reads CASRNRDYYNEQFF. The CDR3 nucleotides are TGTGCCAGCAGAAACCGGGACTATTACAATGAGCAGTTCTTC.

This chain connects TRBV27 to TRBJ1-2; D gene unclear. With 3 bases removed from V and 8 bases from J, the gap between germline ends came to 16 bases. CDR3 length equals 14 residues. Germline V lookup: CDR1 MNHEY, CDR2 SMNVEV (reference sequence). For the CDR3, the DNA is TGTGCCAGCAGTTTTGGTGGAGGACTGCCGGGCTACACCTTC. Its protein product is CASSFGGGLPGYTF.

In this sample, this clone turned up a few times. This chain links TRBV28 with TRBJ1-6; D is possibly TRBD1 (6 bases). Germline assignment: CDR1 MDHEN and CDR2 SYDVKM. With 5 bases removed from V and 0 bases from J, the gap between germline ends came to 14 bases. This CDR3 region has 17 residues. CDR3 amino acids: CASSVDRPSSYNSPLHF. The DNA of the CDR3 is TGTGCCAGCAGTGTCGACAGGCCAAGCTCCTATAATTCACCCCTCCACTTT.

On this clone: Within the sample, other DNA sequences also encode this same CDR3. The chain's CDR3 is CASSSGQGGEQYF. Written as DNA, the CDR3 is TGCGCCAGCAGCTCCGGACAGGGCGGGGAGCAGTACTTC. The V call is TRBV5-1, the J call TRBJ2-7; 8 positions agree with TRBD1. The trim removed 3 bases at V and 7 bases at J, leaving 6 bases unmatched. The CDR3 has 13 amino acids. Germline CDR1 reads SGHRS; CDR2 reads YFSETQ.

This clone was seen just once. The chain carries TRBV4-3 and TRBJ2-5, with 7 bases matching TRBD2. The end of the DNA fits TRBJ2-7 better, so the J call may be wrong. The CDR3 has 16 amino acids. Germline CDR1 and CDR2: LGHNA and YSLEER. CDR3: CASSQGGGGQAYEQYF. As DNA, the CDR3 is TGCGCCAGCAGCCAAGGGGGCGGGGGTCAGGCCTACGAGCAGTACTTC.

V usage is TRBV2 and J usage is TRBJ1-2; the D gene is possibly TRBD1 (5 bases). Germline CDR1 reads SNHLY; CDR2 reads FYNNEI. Trimming stripped 4 bases from V and 6 bases from J, with 18 bases between. The CDR3 loop spans 15 amino acids. DNA of the CDR3: TGTGCCAGCAGTGGAGCGGGGGGTTTACGTGATGGCTACACCTTC. Translating it yields CASSGAGGLRDGYTF.

CDR3 DNA: TGTGCCAGCAGTGACGGCAGCGTTAACTATGGCTACACCTTC. Protein: CASSDGSVNYGYTF. The V gene is TRBV6-4, the J gene TRBJ1-2; D is undetermined. Germline V gene data show CDR1 as MRHNA and CDR2 as SNTAGT. The V gene lost 2 bases and the J gene lost 1 base, with 8 bases spanning the gap. CDR3 length: 14 amino acids.

The chain employs TRBV28 and TRBJ2-5; TRBD1 agrees at 7 bases. The end of the DNA is better explained by TRBJ2-7, so the J call may be wrong. The germline CDR1 and CDR2 sequences are MDHEN and SYDVKM. CDR3 size: 14 residues. In DNA form, the CDR3 reads TGTGCCACCGTAGCCGGGACAGAGACCTACGAGCAGTACTTC. Translated, it gives CATVAGTETYEQYF.

The rearrangement joins TRBV7-2 to TRBJ1-2, with 9 positions matching TRBD1. The CDR3 loop spans 13 amino acids. J was trimmed by 8 bases and V by 4 bases; bases with no gene match: 5. Germline V gene lookup returns CDR1 SGHTA and CDR2 FQGNSA. The CDR3: CASSSDRGRGYTF. The CDR3 nucleotides are TGTGCCAGCAGCTCGGACAGGGGTAGAGGCTACACCTTC.

The chain has TRBV6-1 and TRBJ2-3; no definite D call. Trimming removed 8 bases from V and 1 base from J, with 4 bases in between. This CDR3 has 11 amino acids. Germline-derived CDR1 and CDR2 are MNHNS and SASEGT. CDR3 amino acids: CASQGTDTQYF. CDR3 nucleotide sequence: TGTGCCAGCCAGGGCACAGATACGCAGTATTTT.

The V gene is TRBV19, the J gene TRBJ2-1; D perhaps matches TRBD1 (6 bases). Trimming left V 5 bases short and J 6 bases short, with 8 bases between. Per germline, CDR1 LNHDA and CDR2 SQIVND (reference sequence). CDR3 length equals 12 residues. CDR3 DNA: TGTGCCAGTAGTGGACAGCTCAATGAGCAGTTCTTC. Its protein product is CASSGQLNEQFF.

This clone was observed a single time. V is TRBV5-6 and J is TRBJ2-1; TRBD2 aligns across 12 bases. This CDR3 is built from 17 residues. The V and J ends lost 0 bases and 2 bases, in that order; junction bases with no gene match: 3. In germline, CDR1 is SGHDT, CDR2 YYEEEE. The CDR3 spells CASSLGLAGAPYNEQFF. For the CDR3, the DNA is TGTGCCAGCAGCTTGGGACTAGCGGGGGCACCCTACAATGAGCAGTTCTTC. The full variable domain, in which reference TRBV5-6 and TRBJ2-1 provide the parts outside the CDR3, is DAGVTQSPTHLIKTRGQQVTLRCSPKSGHDTVSWYQQALGQGPQFIFQYYEEEERQRGNFPDRFSGHQFPNYSSELNVNALLLGDSALYLCASSLGLAGAPYNEQFFGPGTRLTVL.

This clone was counted a few times. The rearrangement uses TRBV6-5 and TRBJ2-7; 8 positions match TRBD2. The CDR3 spans 15 residues. Germline V gene sequence: CDR1 MNHEY, CDR2 SVGAGI. Unmatched junction bases numbered 5, after V lost 4 bases and J lost 0 bases. In nucleotides, the CDR3 is TGTGCCAGCAGTTCACCGGGGGGGATCTCCTACGAGCAGTACTTC. This sequence encodes CASSSPGGISYEQYF.

On this clone: Other DNA sequences within the sample encode an identical CDR3. This sequence joins TRBV10-2 and TRBJ1-5; perhaps TRBD1 as D (5 bases). V gave up 8 bases and J gave up 6 bases, with 11 bases separating them. CDR1 is WSHSY, CDR2 SAAADI, per germline. CDR3 length equals 12 residues. DNA of the CDR3: TGCGCCAGCGCGGGGGTAGGTCAGCCCCAGCATTTT. Residues: CASAGVGQPQHF.

The V call is TRBV27, the J call TRBJ2-7; D unclear. V lost 1 base and J 1 base, leaving 5 bases between the germline ends. There are 13 residues in the CDR3. Germline V gene data show CDR1 as MNHEY and CDR2 as SMNVEV (reference sequence). As DNA, the CDR3 is TGTGCCAGCAGTTTATACAGATCCTACGAGCAGTACTTC. This translates into CASSLYRSYEQYF.

The chain is built from TRBV2 and TRBJ2-1; D might be TRBD2 (7 bases). The CDR3 has 13 amino acids. V lost 6 bases and J lost 10, with 16 bases in between. In germline, CDR1 is SNHLY, CDR2 FYNNEI. The CDR3 DNA reads TGTGCCAGCAGCCGGTCGGGGGGCCTGGAGCAGTTCTTC. Encoded protein: CASSRSGGLEQFF.

This clone was picked up a small number of times. CDR3 sequence: CASSSGTSWGNIQYF. The CDR3 DNA follows: TGTGCCAGCAGTTCAGGGACTAGCTGGGGAAACATTCAGTACTTC. The V gene is TRBV28, the J gene TRBJ2-4, with 9 bases matching TRBD2. V dropped 4 bases and J dropped 6; count of bases not matched to a gene: 7. CDR3 size: 15 residues. Germline values: CDR1 MDHEN, CDR2 SYDVKM.

The chain has TRBV7-9 and TRBJ1-5, with a weak D call TRBD1 (5 bases). The CDR3 runs to 14 residues. Germline lookup yields CDR1 SEHNR and CDR2 FQNEAQ (reference sequence). Trimming stripped 1 base from V and 4 bases from J, with 8 bases between. CDR3 amino acids: CASSLVGGNQPQHF. CDR3 bases: TGTGCCAGCAGCTTAGTCGGGGGAAATCAGCCCCAGCATTTT.

The chain carries TRBV5-4 and TRBJ2-3; D call uncertain. The CDR3 is 13 residues long. The germline V gene encodes CDR1 SGHNT and CDR2 YYREEE (reference sequence). The ends were cut back, 10 bases at V and 5 bases at J, with 17 bases in the middle. CDR3 sequence: CAFSLEGVDTQYF. The DNA of the CDR3 is TGTGCCTTCTCGCTCGAAGGAGTAGATACGCAGTATTTT.

This sequence joins TRBV5-1 and TRBJ1-3; D is perhaps TRBD1 (5 bases). The CDR3 spans 16 residues. Trimming removed 0 bases from V and 0 bases from J, with 10 bases in between. Germline assignment: CDR1 SGHRS and CDR2 YFSETQ. The CDR3 loop reads CASSLGTGLSGNTIYF. Written as DNA, the CDR3 is TGCGCCAGCAGCTTGGGCACAGGCCTCTCTGGAAACACCATATATTTT. The complete variable domain, with remaining parts taken from reference TRBV5-1 and TRBJ1-3, reads KAGVTQTPRYLIKTRGQQVTLSCSPISGHRSVSWYQQTPGQGLQFLFEYFSETQRNKGNFPGRFSGRQFSNSRSEMNVSTLELGDSALYLCASSLGTGLSGNTIYFGEGSWLTVV.

This clone showed up just a few times. This CDR3 is CASRTVARGTRSYEQYF. CDR3 sequence (DNA): TGTGCCAGCCGTACAGTGGCCAGGGGGACCCGTTCCTACGAGCAGTACTTC. The V gene is TRBV27, the J gene TRBJ2-7, with 7 bases aligning to TRBD1. V was clipped by 8 bases and J by 1 base; unmatched bases: 17. This CDR3 region has 17 residues. CDR1 is MNHEY and CDR2 is SMNVEV in the germline V gene (reference sequence).

The V gene is TRBV18, the J gene TRBJ2-3; 7 positions match TRBD2. Germline V gene sequence: CDR1 KGHSH, CDR2 LQKENI. The CDR3 extends over 15 amino acids. V dropped 5 bases and J dropped 0; count of bases not matched to a gene: 5. The CDR3 here is CASSASGSSTDTQYF. CDR3 nucleotides: TGTGCCAGCTCAGCTAGCGGATCTAGCACAGATACGCAGTATTTT.